Below, one TCR beta chain is given with its context. The data were obtained in a study of blood T cell repertoires in COVID-19. In the study overall: Material from acute and convalescent COVID-19 was sourced from the United States, Italy and Spain. PBMCs, B-cell-depleted T cells, or T cells were the source of the cDNA or gDNA that made up the material.

Per the authors' pipeline: For nucleated cells, counts were estimated from reference gene primer amplification. TCRdb's copy holds only in-frame clones and misses some; the assay was immunoSEQ multiplex PCR. That table gives V, J and clone size, and the DNA gave D and trimming. Of approximately 380,000 clones in the sample, 85% are singletons; the top ten hold 3.5% to 4%. The sequenced sample consisted of peripheral blood. This receptor was obtained from a woman between 18 and 29 years old with acute or convalescent COVID-19.

The CDR3 bases are TGTGCCAGCAGTTATCGCGAAGGGGTGAATTCACCCCTCCACTTT. Translated: CASSYREGVNSPLHF. The V gene is TRBV6-6, the J gene TRBJ1-6; D is possibly TRBD1 (5 bases). The germline V gene has CDR1 MNHNY and CDR2 SVGAGI (reference sequence). The CDR3 is 15 residues long. The V end was cut by 3 bases, the J end by 7 bases, with 13 bases between.